This entry is about one T cell receptor (beta chain). Its recognized antigen is unknown. No base quality values were provided; no much bigger clone lies one nucleotide off. This sample was taken from a study of chemoradiotherapy in HPV16-positive cancers (dated by TCRdb to 2022 to 2024). Turning to the overall study: Candidate HPV-specific T-cell clones and common TCR motifs were defined through functional T-cell assays on cells from a couple of HPV16-positive patients. Whether T-cell immunity against the HPV oncoproteins E6 and E7 changes during chemoradiotherapy and whether survival is affected by this immunity were examined in the study. Next, the candidate HPV-specific TCRs and motifs were followed in TCR repertoires from about 90 patients with HPV-related cancers. Overall study outcomes, separate from this receptor: Expansion of candidate HPV-specific clones and E7-related TCR motifs was observed in the tumor microenvironment during treatment, whereas no such expansion was observed for non-HPV-specific T cells. The functional definition of HPV-specific T cells came from only a couple of HPV16-positive patients, and the survival association was reported for HPV16-positive patients. In HPV16-positive patients, expansion of HPV-responsive T cells during chemoradiotherapy was associated with improved recurrence-free survival.

Because repertoires were sampled repeatedly during chemoradiotherapy, clonal expansion in the tumor microenvironment could be followed. Looking up the germline V gene (reference sequence) yields CDR1 GTSNPN and CDR2 SVGIG. Trimming at the junction amounts to 5 bases on V and 5 bases on J, and the germline ends lie 9 bases apart. Including cysteine and phenylalanine, the CDR3 has 11 amino acids. Of all the DNA, just the CDR3 is kept, 33 bases in frame from base 1. Libraries were constructed by the immunoSEQ multiplex PCR assay. TCRdb retrieved this table from immuneACCESS and kept in-frame rearrangements only. Not all clones are present; in checked studies, unresolved V genes account for under half, and no reason is known for the remainder. Within this sample are 30,000 or so clones, with 84% of them counted one time only. Together, the top ten hold about 6% of the sample.

Here the chain combines TRBV30 and TRBJ1-2, with a tentative D gene TRBD1 over 5 matching bases. The sequences come from blood, collected from a patient who underwent chemoradiotherapy. This receptor was obtained from a human donor with HPV-associated anogenital cancer. CDR3 region: CAWGGTYGYTF. The nucleotide sequence reads as follows: TGTGCCTGGGGGGGAACATATGGCTACACCTTC.